A single sample gave rise to the 16 T cell receptor beta chains below, sequenced in a study of T cells in Graves' hyperthyroidism and ophthalmopathy. From RNA transcripts, TCR beta CDR3 regions were amplified. The TCR CDR3 was amplified in a first-round RT-PCR using the HTBI primer set. TCRdb independently ran MiXCR on the multiplex PCR reads; one entry per CDR3 protein. The sample yields over 300,000 distinct CDR3 sequences, roughly an eighth seen once. The sample taken for sequencing was blood. These receptors originate from a woman aged 40 to 49 with Graves' ophthalmopathy.

The chain combines TRBV20-1 with TRBJ1-5; D is possibly TRBD1 (6 bases). Deletions cut 3 bases from V and 3 bases from J, with 15 bases between. Germline lookup yields CDR1 DFQATT and CDR2 SNEGSKA (reference sequence). The CDR3 spans 15 residues. CDR3 nucleotides: TGCAGTGCTAGGCCCAGTGGGGGGCCCAATCAGCCCCAGCATTTT. Translation: CSARPSGGPNQPQHF.

The V gene is TRBV12-3 or TRBV12-4, the J gene TRBJ2-4; D is ambiguous. This CDR3 has 15 residues. Trimming removed 6 bases from V and 3 bases from J, with 15 bases in between. CDR3 DNA: TGTGCCAGCAGAGGCCGAGAGGTGGGCAAAAACATTCAGTACTTC. This gives the protein CASRGREVGKNIQYF.

This clonotype showed up just a few times. This sequence joins TRBV7-9 and TRBJ2-7; D gene uncertain. Germline CDR1 SEHNR, CDR2 FQNEAQ (reference sequence). The length of the CDR3 is 12 residues. V lost 5 bases and J 1 base, leaving 6 bases between the germline ends. CDR3 nucleotides: TGTGCCAGCAGCCCCTTATCCTACGAGCAGTACTTC. As protein: CASSPLSYEQYF.

This clonotype was observed at least ten times. The CDR3 nucleotides read TGTGCCAGCAGCCCGATTGCAGCTGGGACTGAAGCTTTCTTT. It translates to CASSPIAAGTEAFF. The V gene is TRBV11-3, the J gene TRBJ1-1; D gene unclear. Germline values: CDR1 SGHNT, CDR2 YENEEA. This CDR3 is built from 14 residues. V was shortened by 5 bases and J by 5 bases, with 15 bases between the two germline ends.

This clonotype was counted ten times or more. V and J are TRBV30 and TRBJ1-4, with D unclear. Germline values: CDR1 GTSNPN, CDR2 SVGIG (reference sequence). This CDR3 contains 14 residues. V gave up 3 bases and J gave up 4 bases, with 12 bases separating them. The CDR3 reads CAWSHGRINEKLFF. CDR3 nucleotide sequence: TGTGCCTGGAGCCACGGACGGATTAATGAAAAACTGTTTTTT.

This clonotype was seen many times. The chain uses TRBV7-2 and TRBJ1-2, with D unresolved. Germline CDR1 is SGHTA and CDR2 is FQGNSA. The V end lost 1 base, the J end lost 4 bases, and 10 bases lay between the germline ends. This CDR3 spans 14 amino acids. The CDR3 region has the DNA TGTGCCAGCAGCTTAGGGGCGGCAGGCTATGGCTACACCTTC. It specifies CASSLGAAGYGYTF.

Ten or more counts support this clonotype. This sequence joins TRBV7-2 and TRBJ2-1; D unclear. This CDR3 region has 13 residues. The V and J ends lost 3 bases and 7 bases respectively, with 10 bases between them. Per germline, CDR1 SGHTA and CDR2 FQGNSA. In DNA, the CDR3 is TGTGCCAGCAGCTTGAGTCGTTCAAATGAGCAGTTCTTC. It encodes CASSLSRSNEQFF.

This clonotype has at least ten counts. The chain couples TRBV10-3 to TRBJ2-7, with 7 bases lining up with TRBD2. V was pared by 4 bases and J by 7 bases, with 13 bases of the junction left unmatched. Germline V gene lookup returns CDR1 ENHRY and CDR2 SYGVKD. CDR3 length: 15 residues. The chain's CDR3 is CAISVSGAASGEQYF. In nucleotides, the CDR3 is TGTGCCATCAGTGTCAGCGGGGCAGCCTCAGGAGAGCAGTACTTC.

Ten or more counts support this clonotype. The genes are TRBV28 and TRBJ2-7; D possibly corresponds to TRBD2 (5 bases). CDR1 is MDHEN, CDR2 SYDVKM, per germline. The CDR3 runs to 15 residues. Trimming shortened V by 2 bases and J by 0 bases, and 11 bases separated the two germline ends. Here the CDR3 reads CASSLAGLYSYEQYF. In DNA form, the CDR3 reads TGTGCCAGCAGTTTAGCAGGACTCTACTCCTACGAGCAGTACTTC. Filled out from reference TRBV28 and TRBJ2-7, the complete variable domain reads DVKVTQSSRYLVKRTGEKVFLECVQDMDHENMFWYRQDPGLGLRLIYFSYDVKMKEKGDIPEGYSVSREKKERFSLILESASTNQTSMYLCASSLAGLYSYEQYFGPGTRLTVT.

This clonotype was counted at least ten times. The rearrangement joins TRBV7-2 to TRBJ2-1; D tentatively fits TRBD1 or TRBD2 (6 bases each). V gave up 5 bases and J gave up 5 bases, with 16 bases separating them. The V gene's germline CDR1 is SGHTA and CDR2 FQGNSA. The CDR3 consists of 15 residues. The CDR3 DNA follows: TGTGCCAGCAGCGCACAGGGACTCCCCGACAATGAGCAGTTCTTC. Amino acids: CASSAQGLPDNEQFF.

This clonotype was detected a few times. The chain recombines TRBV5-6 with TRBJ2-1, with D uncertain. Germline CDR1 SGHDT, CDR2 YYEEEE. This CDR3 region has 17 residues. Trimming pared 3 bases from V and 0 bases from J, leaving 16 bases between. Written as DNA, the CDR3 is TGTGCCAGCAGCTCCTTGGACGGGTATAGCTCCTACAATGAGCAGTTCTTC. Translating gives CASSSLDGYSSYNEQFF.

This clonotype was found many times. This chain links TRBV12-3 or TRBV12-4 with TRBJ2-7, with TRBD2 matching 7 bases. Trimming removed 3 bases from V and 2 bases from J; junction bases left unmatched: 7. The CDR3 is made up of 15 amino acids. CDR3 DNA sequence: TGTGCCAGCAGTTTCCCCGGGGGGAGGGCCTACGAGCAGTACTTC. Translating gives CASSFPGGRAYEQYF.

This clonotype was seen ten or more times. V gene TRBV12-3 or TRBV12-4 combines with J gene TRBJ2-5; 9 bases are a match to TRBD1. With 4 bases clipped from V and 9 bases from J, the junction kept 3 bases outside the gene matches. CDR3 length: 12 residues. The CDR3 reads CASSWDRDAQYF. CDR3 bases: TGTGCCAGCAGTTGGGACAGGGACGCCCAGTACTTC.

In DNA, the CDR3 is TGTGCCAGCAGTTATAGAAGGGACAGGGGGGCCAACGTCCTGACTTTC. This gives the protein CASSYRRDRGANVLTF. The rearrangement links TRBV12-3 or TRBV12-4 to TRBJ2-6, with 8 bases lining up with TRBD1. V shed 4 bases, J shed 4 bases, and the junction held 6 bases outside the gene matches. This CDR3 contains 16 residues.

This clonotype was observed once. A much larger clone lies one base from this, so it may be a read error. The chain is built from TRBV19 and TRBJ1-2, with D tentatively TRBD1 (5 bases). Germline CDR1 is LNHDA and CDR2 is SQIVND (reference sequence). This CDR3 contains 12 residues. The CDR3 coding sequence is TGTGCCAGTAGTATCGAGGGACGTGGCCACACCTTC. As protein: CASSIEGRGHTF.

Turning to this clonotype: A read error may produce the germline difference seen at one junction end. The chain employs TRBV10-2 and TRBJ1-2; D is unclear. The CDR3 loop spans 12 amino acids. The germline CDR1 and CDR2 sequences are WSHSY and SAAADI. In DNA, the CDR3 is TGCACCAGCAGTGAGTCGTCCTATGGCTACACCTTC. It codes for CTSSESSYGYTF.